These 20 T cell receptor beta chains were all obtained from the same sample, sequenced in a study of control samples from healthy donors and cancer patients. Profiling relied on immunoSEQ multiplex PCR, and the TCRdb table lists in-frame clones only, not all of them. Of around 200,000 clones in the sample, approximately 95% were seen once. The sample consisted of blood. The source is a man between 18 and 35 years old in good health.

The chain has TRBV3-1 (or the pseudogene TRBV3-2) and TRBJ1-6, with D hard to call. V lost 6 bases and J 10 bases, leaving 13 bases between the germline ends. The CDR3 totals 13 residues. Germline V gene sequence: CDR1 LGHDT, CDR2 YNNKEL (reference sequence). CDR3 region: CASSLEDQSPLHF. CDR3 DNA: TGTGCCAGCAGTCTCGAAGATCAATCACCCCTCCACTTT.

The J gene is TRBJ1-2, the V gene TRBV6-5; 7 bases align to TRBD1. This CDR3 has 14 residues. With 0 bases clipped from V and 2 bases from J, the junction kept 0 bases outside the gene matches. In germline, CDR1 is MNHEY, CDR2 SVGAGI. The DNA of the CDR3 is TGTGCCAGCAGTTACTCGACAGGGAACTATGGCTACACCTTC. Residues: CASSYSTGNYGYTF.

This chain connects TRBV5-1 to TRBJ1-1; D unresolved. V was pared by 0 bases and J by 6 bases, with 12 bases between. The V gene's germline CDR1 is SGHRS and CDR2 YFSETQ. This CDR3 comprises 14 residues. In DNA, the CDR3 is TGCGCCAGCAGCTTGGAATGGCAGCCATCTGAAGCTTTCTTT. The encoded protein is CASSLEWQPSEAFF.

This clone has just one count. The chain uses TRBV12-3 or TRBV12-4 and TRBJ2-5; D ambiguous. Trimming took 5 bases from V and 4 from J, leaving 8 bases between them. CDR3 length: 12 amino acids. CDR3 DNA sequence: TGTGCCAGCAGTCCCAATGGAGAGACCCAGTACTTC. Translating it yields CASSPNGETQYF.

This clone was seen just once. The CDR3 sequence is CASKEGQVGKGEQYF. CDR3 DNA sequence: TGTGCCAGCAAAGAGGGACAGGTGGGAAAAGGAGAGCAGTACTTC. The chain carries TRBV2 and TRBJ2-7, with TRBD1 matching over 8 bases. Germline trimming cut 7 bases from V and 7 bases from J; bases unmatched to any gene: 15. Germline assignment: CDR1 SNHLY and CDR2 FYNNEI. This CDR3 spans 15 amino acids.

The chain has TRBV5-1 and TRBJ1-1, with D perhaps matching TRBD1 (6 bases). The CDR3 totals 15 residues. Germline CDR1 and CDR2: SGHRS and YFSETQ. The ends were cut back, 0 bases at V and 6 bases at J, with 15 bases in the middle. The CDR3 reads CASSLAFGGRAEAFF. The CDR3 nucleotides read TGCGCCAGCAGCTTGGCATTCGGGGGGCGGGCTGAAGCTTTCTTT.

This clone has more than one count but fewer than ten. The chain has TRBV2 and TRBJ1-6; D is undetermined. V shed 3 bases and J shed 10 bases, with 13 bases lying between them. Germline lookup yields CDR1 SNHLY and CDR2 FYNNEI. The CDR3 consists of 14 residues. The CDR3 here is CASSERTADSPLHF. CDR3 sequence (DNA): TGTGCCAGCAGTGAGCGGACTGCGGACTCACCCCTCCACTTT.

CDR3 nucleotides: TGTGCCAGCAGTGATCCTCTCGGGACTAGCGGGTGGGGGGATACGCAGTATTTT. This translates into CASSDPLGTSGWGDTQYF. This chain connects TRBV25-1 to TRBJ2-3, with 12 bases identical to TRBD2. The CDR3 length is 18 residues. Germline values: CDR1 MGHDK, CDR2 SYGVNS. J lost 6 bases, V lost 3 bases, and 13 bases had no gene match.

This sequence joins TRBV1 and TRBJ1-4; no DNA check was done on the table's D call, TRBD1. TRBV1 is given as a pseudogene. The CDR3 is made up of 19 amino acids. The CDR3 coding sequence is TGCACCAGCACCCACGCCGACAGGGGGCTTTTAACAACTAATGAAAAACTGTTTTTT. It encodes CTSTHADRGLLTTNEKLFF.

The gene calls are TRBV5-1 and TRBJ2-3; D possibly corresponds to TRBD2 (6 bases). CDR1 is SGHRS, CDR2 YFSETQ, per germline. The CDR3 totals 15 residues. The ends were cut back, 6 bases at V and 2 bases at J, with 16 bases in the middle. Here the CDR3 DNA reads TGCGCCAGCACAAAGGCGGGGTTTTACACAGATACGCAGTATTTT. Encoded protein: CASTKAGFYTDTQYF. Using reference TRBV5-1 and TRBJ2-3 for the parts outside the CDR3, the full variable domain is KAGVTQTPRYLIKTRGQQVTLSCSPISGHRSVSWYQQTPGQGLQFLFEYFSETQRNKGNFPGRFSGRQFSNSRSEMNVSTLELGDSALYLCASTKAGFYTDTQYFGPGTRLTVL.

The chain couples TRBV6-5 to TRBJ1-1, with a tentative D call TRBD1 (5 bases). This CDR3 region has 15 residues. Germline V gene lookup returns CDR1 MNHEY and CDR2 SVGAGI. Deletions cut 7 bases from V and 3 bases from J, with 18 bases between. CDR3 coding DNA: TGTGCCAGCACCACACGGGGGAGAGGAGACACTGAAGCTTTCTTT. It is translated as CASTTRGRGDTEAFF.

The gene calls are TRBV18 and TRBJ1-2, with D perhaps matching TRBD1 (5 bases). This CDR3 region has 16 residues. V lost 3 bases and J lost 7, with 21 bases in between. Germline V lookup: CDR1 KGHSH, CDR2 LQKENI. The CDR3 DNA is TGTGCCAGCTCACCTTTTAGGGGAATTCGTTCTGGTGGCTACACCTTC. Translating gives CASSPFRGIRSGGYTF. Complete variable domain (other parts from reference TRBV18 and TRBJ1-2): NAGVMQNPRHLVRRRGQEARLRCSPMKGHSHVYWYRQLPEEGLKFMVYLQKENIIDESGMPKERFSAEFPKEGPSILRIQQVVRGDSAAYFCASSPFRGIRSGGYTFGSGTRLTVV.

The V and J genes are TRBV1 and TRBJ2-1; TRBD1 is the table's D call, not checked against the DNA. TRBV1 is classified as a pseudogene. CDR3 length: 14 residues. The CDR3 is CTSSTRTVYNEQFF. The CDR3 DNA reads as TGCACCAGCAGCACCCGGACAGTGTACAATGAGCAGTTCTTC.

The chain joins TRBV7-2 to TRBJ1-4, with 8 bases identical to TRBD1. The V gene's germline CDR1 is SGHTA and CDR2 FQGNSA. There are 15 residues in the CDR3. V was clipped by 2 bases and J by 7 bases; unmatched bases: 6. This CDR3 is CASSLTGGLGEKLFF. In DNA, the CDR3 is TGTGCCAGCAGCTTAACAGGGGGTTTAGGTGAAAAACTGTTTTTT.

The CDR3 DNA reads TGTGCCAGCAGCGCGGACCCGACAGGGGGCTTCCTCAAGACCCAGTACTTC. Its protein is CASSADPTGGFLKTQYF. This rearrangement joins TRBV9 to TRBJ2-5; the match to TRBD1 covers 10 bases. Germline CDR1 and CDR2: SGDLS and YYNGEE. The junction had 14 bases not matched to a gene; V was cut back by 3 bases and J by 6 bases. This CDR3 spans 17 amino acids.

This rearrangement joins TRBV10-3 to TRBJ2-5; TRBD2 is a possible D gene (6 bases). V gave up 2 bases and J gave up 7 bases, with 17 bases separating them. CDR1 is ENHRY and CDR2 is SYGVKD in the germline V gene. This CDR3 has 15 residues. CDR3 residues: CAISELMGGSGTQYF. CDR3 nucleotides: TGTGCCATCAGTGAGCTTATGGGGGGTTCCGGGACCCAGTACTTC.

The genes are TRBV2 and TRBJ1-2; D might be TRBD1 (5 bases). The V gene's germline CDR1 is SNHLY and CDR2 FYNNEI. V was shortened by 6 bases and J by 4 bases, with 12 bases between the two germline ends. This CDR3 has 13 amino acids. CDR3 region: CASSGTEGYGYTF. The CDR3 region has the DNA TGTGCCAGCAGCGGGACGGAGGGCTATGGCTACACCTTC.

The chain uses TRBV7-2 and TRBJ2-7, with 10 nucleotides matching TRBD2. V trimming: 3 bases; J trimming: 3 bases; junction bases outside the gene matches: 2. From germline, CDR1 is SGHTA and CDR2 FQGNSA. This CDR3 region has 14 residues. The CDR3 region has the DNA TGTGCCAGCAGCTTTAGCGGGGGGTTCTACGAGCAGTACTTC. Protein sequence: CASSFSGGFYEQYF.

The chain has TRBV28 and TRBJ1-4, with D unresolved. Germline loops: CDR1 MDHEN, CDR2 SYDVKM. The CDR3 has 13 amino acids. V was shortened by 7 bases and J by 6 bases, with 12 bases between the two germline ends. CDR3 region: CASTRDWDEKLFF. The CDR3 DNA is TGTGCCAGCACCCGGGATTGGGATGAAAAACTGTTTTTT. Full variable domain (rest looked up from reference TRBV28 and TRBJ1-4): DVKVTQSSRYLVKRTGEKVFLECVQDMDHENMFWYRQDPGLGLRLIYFSYDVKMKEKGDIPEGYSVSREKKERFSLILESASTNQTSMYLCASTRDWDEKLFFGSGTQLSVL.

The chain couples TRBV6-4 to TRBJ2-1, with 8 positions matching TRBD1. The CDR3 consists of 11 residues. V shed 6 bases, J shed 14 bases, and the junction held 6 bases outside the gene matches. Per germline, CDR1 MRHNA and CDR2 SNTAGT. This CDR3 reads CASSDRGLKFF. The CDR3 nucleotides read TGTGCCAGCAGCGACAGGGGATTAAAGTTCTTC.